One sample yielded the 5 T cell receptor beta chains listed below, sequenced in a study of T cell responses to AZD1222 COVID-19 vaccine. Clones were read by immunoSEQ multiplex PCR, and TCRdb kept only the in-frame ones, dropping some. The sample holds about 90,000 clones, approximately 90% seen once. Specimen: peripheral blood, collected 28 days after the second AZD1222 dose. The receptors here all came from an adult who received the AZD1222 COVID-19 vaccine.

This chain connects TRBV7-8 to TRBJ2-1; D is unresolved. Germline V lookup: CDR1 SGHVS, CDR2 FQNEAQ. The CDR3 is 15 residues long. The V gene lost 3 bases and the J gene lost 2 bases, with 11 bases spanning the gap. CDR3 sequence: CASSFERTTYNEQFF. CDR3 DNA sequence: TGTGCCAGCAGCTTTGAGAGAACCACCTACAATGAGCAGTTCTTC. Full variable domain (rest looked up from reference TRBV7-8 and TRBJ2-1): GAGVSQSPRYKVAKRGQDVALRCDPISGHVSLFWYQQALGQGPEFLTYFQNEAQLDKSGLPSDRFFAERPEGSVSTLKIQRTQQEDSAVYLCASSFERTTYNEQFFGPGTRLTVL.

As regards this clone: One end of the junction is discordant with germline, which a read error may explain. The chain recombines TRBV27 with TRBJ1-5, with a tentative D call TRBD1 (6 bases). This CDR3 spans 15 amino acids. CDR1 and CDR2 (germline): MNHEY, SMNVEV (reference sequence). CDR3 sequence (DNA): TGTGCCAGCAGTTTATTTGCAGGGGATAATCAGGCCCAGCATTTT. Amino acids: CASSLFAGDNQAQHF.

In this sample, this clone turned up once. The rearrangement links TRBV5-1 to TRBJ1-1; 7 bases are shared with TRBD1. The CDR3 length is 15 residues. The ends lost 1 base at V and 1 base at J; junction bases unmatched: 4. Germline lookup yields CDR1 SGHRS and CDR2 YFSETQ. The CDR3 DNA sequence: TGCGCCAGCAGCTTGCGGGGGACAGCGAACACTGAAGCTTTCTTT. This codes for CASSLRGTANTEAFF. Variable domain in full (rest from reference TRBV5-1 and TRBJ1-1): KAGVTQTPRYLIKTRGQQVTLSCSPISGHRSVSWYQQTPGQGLQFLFEYFSETQRNKGNFPGRFSGRQFSNSRSEMNVSTLELGDSALYLCASSLRGTANTEAFFGQGTRLTVV.

The gene calls are TRBV11-3 and TRBJ1-4; possible D gene TRBD1, 5 bases. This CDR3 region has 14 residues. Trimming stripped 3 bases from V and 5 bases from J, with 10 bases between. CDR1 is SGHNT, CDR2 YENEEA, per germline. As DNA, the CDR3 is TGTGCCAGCAGCTTCCGGGACGGAAATGAAAAACTGTTTTTT. Translation: CASSFRDGNEKLFF.

The chain links TRBV5-1 to TRBJ2-7; 8 nucleotides line up with TRBD2. The V segment lost 0 bases and the J segment 0 bases; nucleotides outside the gene matches: 2. This CDR3 spans 15 amino acids. In germline, CDR1 is SGHRS, CDR2 YFSETQ. The CDR3 loop is CASSLVLADSYEQYF. DNA of the CDR3: TGCGCCAGCAGCTTGGTACTAGCGGACTCCTACGAGCAGTACTTC.